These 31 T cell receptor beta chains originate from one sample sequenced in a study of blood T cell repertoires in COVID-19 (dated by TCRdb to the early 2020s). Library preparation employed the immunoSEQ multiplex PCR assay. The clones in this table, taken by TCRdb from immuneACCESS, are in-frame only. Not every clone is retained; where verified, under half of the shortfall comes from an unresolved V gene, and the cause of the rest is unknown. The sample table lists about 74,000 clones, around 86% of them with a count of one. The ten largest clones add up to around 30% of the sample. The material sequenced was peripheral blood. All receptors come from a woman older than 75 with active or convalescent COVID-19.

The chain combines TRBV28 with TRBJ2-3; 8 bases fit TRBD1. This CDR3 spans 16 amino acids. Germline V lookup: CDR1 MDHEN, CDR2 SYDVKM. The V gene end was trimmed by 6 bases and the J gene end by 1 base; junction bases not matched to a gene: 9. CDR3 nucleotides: TGTGCCAGCAGCCCCTCCAGGGGGCGAGGCACAGATACGCAGTATTTT. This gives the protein CASSPSRGRGTDTQYF. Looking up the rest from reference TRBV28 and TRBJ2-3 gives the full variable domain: DVKVTQSSRYLVKRTGEKVFLECVQDMDHENMFWYRQDPGLGLRLIYFSYDVKMKEKGDIPEGYSVSREKKERFSLILESASTNQTSMYLCASSPSRGRGTDTQYFGPGTRLTVL.

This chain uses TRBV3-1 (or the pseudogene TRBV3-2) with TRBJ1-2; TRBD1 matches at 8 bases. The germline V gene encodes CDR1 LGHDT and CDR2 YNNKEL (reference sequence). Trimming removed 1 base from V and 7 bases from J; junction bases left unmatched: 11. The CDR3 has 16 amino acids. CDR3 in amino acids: CASSQGRGQEVPGYTF. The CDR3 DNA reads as TGTGCCAGCAGCCAAGGGCGGGGACAGGAAGTTCCTGGCTACACCTTC.

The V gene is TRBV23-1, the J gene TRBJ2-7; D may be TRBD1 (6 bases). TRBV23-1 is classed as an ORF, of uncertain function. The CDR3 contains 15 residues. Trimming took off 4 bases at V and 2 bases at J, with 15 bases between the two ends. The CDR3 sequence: CASSRSGTPPYEQYF. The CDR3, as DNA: TGCGCCAGCAGTCGTTCCGGGACACCACCCTACGAGCAGTACTTC.

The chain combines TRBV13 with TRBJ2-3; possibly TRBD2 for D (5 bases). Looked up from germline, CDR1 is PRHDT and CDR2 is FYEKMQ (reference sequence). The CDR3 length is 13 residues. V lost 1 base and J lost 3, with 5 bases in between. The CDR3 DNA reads TGTGCCAGCAGCTTAGAGCGGACAGATACGCAGTATTTT. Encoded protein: CASSLERTDTQYF.

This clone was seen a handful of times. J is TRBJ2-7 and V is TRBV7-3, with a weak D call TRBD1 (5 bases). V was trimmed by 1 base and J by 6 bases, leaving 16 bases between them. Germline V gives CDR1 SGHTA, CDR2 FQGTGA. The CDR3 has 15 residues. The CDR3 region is CASSLNLAQGSEQYF. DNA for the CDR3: TGTGCCAGCAGCTTAAATCTGGCCCAGGGAAGCGAGCAGTACTTC.

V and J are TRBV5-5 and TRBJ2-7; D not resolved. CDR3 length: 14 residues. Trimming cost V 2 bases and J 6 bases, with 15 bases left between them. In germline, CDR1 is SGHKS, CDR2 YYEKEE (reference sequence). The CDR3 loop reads CASSFRRLASEQYF. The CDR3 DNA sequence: TGTGCCAGCAGCTTCCGCAGGTTGGCCTCCGAGCAGTACTTC.

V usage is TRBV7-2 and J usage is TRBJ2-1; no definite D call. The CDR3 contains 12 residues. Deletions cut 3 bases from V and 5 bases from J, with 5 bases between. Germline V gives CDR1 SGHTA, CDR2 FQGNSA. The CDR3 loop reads CASSFVDNEQFF. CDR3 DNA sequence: TGTGCCAGCAGCTTCGTCGACAATGAGCAGTTCTTC.

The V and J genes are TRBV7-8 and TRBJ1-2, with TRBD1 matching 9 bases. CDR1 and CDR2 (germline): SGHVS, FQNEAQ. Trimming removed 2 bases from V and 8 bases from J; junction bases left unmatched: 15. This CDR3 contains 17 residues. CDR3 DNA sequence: TGTGCCAGCAGCTTATCTCTAGACGGGACAGGGCAGTACGGCTACACCTTC. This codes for CASSLSLDGTGQYGYTF.

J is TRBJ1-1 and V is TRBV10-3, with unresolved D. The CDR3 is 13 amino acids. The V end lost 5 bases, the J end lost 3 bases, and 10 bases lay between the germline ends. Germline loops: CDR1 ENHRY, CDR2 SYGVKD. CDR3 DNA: TGTGCCATCAGTCCTCGGGTTGACACTGAAGCTTTCTTT. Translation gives CAISPRVDTEAFF.

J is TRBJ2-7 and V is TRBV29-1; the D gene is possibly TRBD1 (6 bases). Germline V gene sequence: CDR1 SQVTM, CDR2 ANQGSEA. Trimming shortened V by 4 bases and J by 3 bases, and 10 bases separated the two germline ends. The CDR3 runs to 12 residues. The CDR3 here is CSVVTGIYEQYF. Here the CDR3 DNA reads TGCAGCGTTGTTACAGGGATCTACGAGCAGTACTTC.

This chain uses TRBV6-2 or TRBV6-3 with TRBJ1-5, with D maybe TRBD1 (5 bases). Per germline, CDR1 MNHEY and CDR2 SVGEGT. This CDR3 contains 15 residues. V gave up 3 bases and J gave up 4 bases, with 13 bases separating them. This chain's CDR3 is CASSYFGRGNQPQHF. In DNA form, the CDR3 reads TGTGCCAGCAGTTATTTCGGACGGGGGAATCAGCCCCAGCATTTT.

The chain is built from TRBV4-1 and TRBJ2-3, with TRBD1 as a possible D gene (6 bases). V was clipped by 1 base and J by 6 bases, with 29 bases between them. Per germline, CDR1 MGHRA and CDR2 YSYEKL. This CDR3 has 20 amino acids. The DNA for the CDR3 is TGCGCCAGCAGCCAAGTCGAGTGGGAACCCGGGACACCCGACCTGGATACGCAGTATTTT. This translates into CASSQVEWEPGTPDLDTQYF.

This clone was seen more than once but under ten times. CDR3 sequence: CASSSGVQGKGYTF. Here the CDR3 DNA reads TGTGCCAGCAGTTCTGGGGTTCAGGGAAAGGGCTACACCTTC. The chain has TRBV28 and TRBJ1-2; D perhaps matches TRBD1 (5 bases). The germline V gene has CDR1 MDHEN and CDR2 SYDVKM. Trimming cost V 4 bases and J 8 bases, with 17 bases left between them. The CDR3 consists of 14 residues.

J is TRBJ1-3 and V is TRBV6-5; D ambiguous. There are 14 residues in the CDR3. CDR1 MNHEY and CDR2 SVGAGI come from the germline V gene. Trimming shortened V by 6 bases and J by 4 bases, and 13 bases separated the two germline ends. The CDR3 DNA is TGTGCCAGCAGCAATACAGATGGAGGAAACACCATATATTTT. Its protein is CASSNTDGGNTIYF.

Here the CDR3 DNA reads TGCGCCAGCAGCTCCTGGCCCACTGGGGCCAACGTCCTGACTTTC. Residues: CASSSWPTGANVLTF. The chain combines TRBV5-1 with TRBJ2-6; D remains ambiguous. The V end lost 3 bases, the J end lost 2 bases, and 9 bases lay between the germline ends. This CDR3 is built from 15 residues. CDR1 and CDR2 (germline): SGHRS, YFSETQ.

The CDR3 DNA follows: TGTGCCAGCAGTCCAACCCAGGGGTATTATAGCAATCAGCCCCAGCATTTT. Protein product: CASSPTQGYYSNQPQHF. The V and J genes are TRBV27 and TRBJ1-5, with a weak D call TRBD1 (6 bases). Trimming removed 5 bases from V and 0 bases from J, with 17 bases in between. The CDR3 length is 17 residues. CDR1 is MNHEY, CDR2 SMNVEV, per germline (reference sequence).

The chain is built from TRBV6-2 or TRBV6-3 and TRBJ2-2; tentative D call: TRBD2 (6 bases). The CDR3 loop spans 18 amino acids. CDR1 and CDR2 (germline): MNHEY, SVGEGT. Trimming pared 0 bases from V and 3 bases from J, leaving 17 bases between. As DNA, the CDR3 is TGTGCCAGCAGTTACTCGGAGGGACGGAAAGCGTACACCGGGGAGCTGTTTTTT. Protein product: CASSYSEGRKAYTGELFF.

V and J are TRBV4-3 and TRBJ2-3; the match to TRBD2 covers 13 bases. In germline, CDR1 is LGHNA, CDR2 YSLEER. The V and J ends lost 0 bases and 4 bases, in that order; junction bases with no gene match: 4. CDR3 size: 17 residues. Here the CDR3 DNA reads TGCGCCAGCAGCCAAGATAGAGGGACTAGCGGGGCAGATACGCAGTATTTT. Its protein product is CASSQDRGTSGADTQYF.

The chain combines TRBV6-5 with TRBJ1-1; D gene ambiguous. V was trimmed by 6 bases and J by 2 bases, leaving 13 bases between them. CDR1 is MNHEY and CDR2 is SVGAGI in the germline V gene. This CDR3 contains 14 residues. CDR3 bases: TGTGCCAGCAGACGCGATGGAGTTAACACTGAAGCTTTCTTT. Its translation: CASRRDGVNTEAFF.

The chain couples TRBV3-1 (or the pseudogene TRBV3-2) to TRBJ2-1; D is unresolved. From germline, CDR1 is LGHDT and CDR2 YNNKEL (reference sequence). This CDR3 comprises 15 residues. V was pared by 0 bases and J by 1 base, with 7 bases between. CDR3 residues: CASSQDGVSYNEQFF. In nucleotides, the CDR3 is TGTGCCAGCAGCCAAGACGGTGTATCCTACAATGAGCAGTTCTTC.

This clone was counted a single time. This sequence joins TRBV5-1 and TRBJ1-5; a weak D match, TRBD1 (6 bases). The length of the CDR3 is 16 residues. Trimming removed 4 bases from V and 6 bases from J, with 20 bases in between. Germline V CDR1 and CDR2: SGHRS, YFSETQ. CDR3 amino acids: CASSPGGAESGQPQHF. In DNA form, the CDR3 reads TGCGCCAGCAGCCCTGGGGGGGCTGAATCCGGTCAGCCCCAGCATTTT.

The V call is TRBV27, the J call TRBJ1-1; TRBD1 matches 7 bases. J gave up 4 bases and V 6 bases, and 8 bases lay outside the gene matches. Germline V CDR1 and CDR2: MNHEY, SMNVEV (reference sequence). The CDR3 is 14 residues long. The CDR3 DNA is TGTGCCAGCAGCGTAGGGGGCGCGGTCACTGAAGCTTTCTTT. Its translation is CASSVGGAVTEAFF.

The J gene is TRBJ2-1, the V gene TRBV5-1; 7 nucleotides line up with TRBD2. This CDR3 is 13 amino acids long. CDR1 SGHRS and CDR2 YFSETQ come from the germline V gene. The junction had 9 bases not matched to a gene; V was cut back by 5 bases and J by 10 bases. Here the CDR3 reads CASREIWRGEQFF. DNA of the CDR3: TGCGCCAGCAGGGAGATCTGGCGGGGGGAGCAGTTCTTC.

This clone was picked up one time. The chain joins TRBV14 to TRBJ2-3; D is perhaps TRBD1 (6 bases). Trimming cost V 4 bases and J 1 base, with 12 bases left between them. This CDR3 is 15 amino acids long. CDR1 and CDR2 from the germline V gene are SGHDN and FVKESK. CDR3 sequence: CASSPTPGGTDTQYF. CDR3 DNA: TGTGCCAGCAGCCCCACGCCAGGGGGCACAGATACGCAGTATTTT. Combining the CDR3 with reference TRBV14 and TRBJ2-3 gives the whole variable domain EAGVTQFPSHSVIEKGQTVTLRCDPISGHDNLYWYRRVMGKEIKFLLHFVKESKQDESGMPNNRFLAERTGGTYSTLKVQPAELEDSGVYFCASSPTPGGTDTQYFGPGTRLTVL.

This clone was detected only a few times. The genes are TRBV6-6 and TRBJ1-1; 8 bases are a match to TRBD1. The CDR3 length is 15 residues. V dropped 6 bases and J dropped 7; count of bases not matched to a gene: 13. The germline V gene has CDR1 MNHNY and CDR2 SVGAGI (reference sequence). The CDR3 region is CASSLTGAGGLEAFF. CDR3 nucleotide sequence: TGTGCCAGCAGCTTGACAGGGGCTGGGGGGCTTGAAGCTTTCTTT.

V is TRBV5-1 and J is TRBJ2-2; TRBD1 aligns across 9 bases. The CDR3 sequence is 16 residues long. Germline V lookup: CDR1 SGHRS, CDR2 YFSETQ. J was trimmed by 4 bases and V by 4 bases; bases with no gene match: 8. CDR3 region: CASSKHPDRGTGELFF. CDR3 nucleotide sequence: TGCGCCAGCAGCAAGCACCCGGACAGGGGCACCGGGGAGCTGTTTTTT.

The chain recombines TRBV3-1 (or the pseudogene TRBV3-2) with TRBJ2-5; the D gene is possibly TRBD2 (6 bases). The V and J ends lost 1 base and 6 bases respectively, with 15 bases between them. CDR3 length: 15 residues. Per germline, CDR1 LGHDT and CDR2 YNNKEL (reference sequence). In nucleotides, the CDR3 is TGTGCCAGCAGCCAAGCTTGGGGGGAGGCTCAGACCCAGTACTTC. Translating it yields CASSQAWGEAQTQYF.

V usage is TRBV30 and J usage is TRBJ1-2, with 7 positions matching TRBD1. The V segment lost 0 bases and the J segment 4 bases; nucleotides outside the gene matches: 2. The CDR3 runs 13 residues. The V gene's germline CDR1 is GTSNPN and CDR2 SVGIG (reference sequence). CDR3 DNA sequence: TGTGCCTGGAGTGTAGGGACAGCCTATGGCTACACCTTC. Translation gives CAWSVGTAYGYTF.

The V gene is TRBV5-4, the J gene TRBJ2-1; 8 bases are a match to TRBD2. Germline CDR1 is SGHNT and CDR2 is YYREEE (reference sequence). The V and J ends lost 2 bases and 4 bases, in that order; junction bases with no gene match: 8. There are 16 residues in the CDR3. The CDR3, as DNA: TGTGCCAGCAGCTTCGGGGCGGGGGGTTCATACAATGAGCAGTTCTTC. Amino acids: CASSFGAGGSYNEQFF.

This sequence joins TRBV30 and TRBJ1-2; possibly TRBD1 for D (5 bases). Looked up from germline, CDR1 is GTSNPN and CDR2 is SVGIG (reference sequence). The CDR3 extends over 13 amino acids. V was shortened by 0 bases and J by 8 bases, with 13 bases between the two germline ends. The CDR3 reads CAWSVGRAGGYTF. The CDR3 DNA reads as TGTGCCTGGAGTGTGGGGCGTGCTGGAGGCTACACCTTC.

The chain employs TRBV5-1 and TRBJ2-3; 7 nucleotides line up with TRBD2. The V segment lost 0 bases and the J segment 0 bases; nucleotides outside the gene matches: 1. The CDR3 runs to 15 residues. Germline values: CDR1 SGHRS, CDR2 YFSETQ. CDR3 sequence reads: CASSLDSGSTDTQYF. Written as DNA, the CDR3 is TGCGCCAGCAGCTTGGATAGCGGGAGCACAGATACGCAGTATTTT.